The next 20 T cell receptor beta chains were all read from a single sample in a study of response to subunit inactivated influenza vaccine. TCRdb re-derived calls from the RT-PCR reads in MiXCR, one entry per CDR3 protein. The sample records approximately 700,000 distinct CDR3 sequences, approximately 15% being singletons. This sample comprised PBMCs from blood, obtained about 14 days before vaccination. The receptor source for this set is a man in his forties or fifties who received an inactivated influenza vaccine.

A few counts support this clonotype. The chain is built from TRBV13 and TRBJ2-7; 7 positions match TRBD2. CDR1 is PRHDT and CDR2 is FYEKMQ in the germline V gene (reference sequence). V was pared by 4 bases and J by 9 bases, with 15 bases of the junction left unmatched. The CDR3 runs to 15 residues. CDR3: CASSSISGSQPLQYF. The DNA of the CDR3 is TGTGCCAGCAGCTCCATTAGCGGGTCCCAACCCCTGCAGTACTTC. The complete variable domain, with remaining parts taken from reference TRBV13 and TRBJ2-7, reads AAGVIQSPRHLIKEKRETATLKCYPIPRHDTVYWYQQGPGQDPQFLISFYEKMQSDKGSIPDRFSAQQFSDYHSELNMSSLELGDSALYFCASSSISGSQPLQYFGPGTRLTVT.

V and J are TRBV7-2 and TRBJ2-2, with D possibly being TRBD1 (5 bases). V was clipped by 1 base and J by 7 bases, with 16 bases between them. The length of the CDR3 is 16 residues. CDR1 is SGHTA, CDR2 FQGNSA, per germline. CDR3 region: CASSLGVQGLGGELFF. The CDR3 coding sequence is TGTGCCAGCAGCTTAGGTGTTCAGGGCTTGGGCGGGGAGCTGTTTTTT. Variable domain in full (rest from reference TRBV7-2 and TRBJ2-2): GAGVSQSPSNKVTEKGKDVELRCDPISGHTALYWYRQSLGQGLEFLIYFQGNSAPDKSGLPSDRFSAERTGGSVSTLTIQRTQQEDSAVYLCASSLGVQGLGGELFFGEGSRLTVL.

The chain is built from TRBV18 and TRBJ2-2; D remains unclear. Trimming took 5 bases from V and 4 from J, leaving 11 bases between them. CDR3 size: 14 residues. The germline V gene has CDR1 KGHSH and CDR2 LQKENI. The CDR3 reads CASSSSVGTGELFF. In DNA form, the CDR3 reads TGTGCCAGCTCATCCTCGGTGGGCACCGGGGAGCTGTTTTTT.

This clonotype has more than one count but fewer than ten. CDR3: CASGLTGTGNYEQYF. The DNA of the CDR3 is TGTGCCAGCGGACTGACCGGGACAGGGAACTACGAGCAGTACTTC. The chain has TRBV12-3 or TRBV12-4 and TRBJ2-7; 9 positions agree with TRBD1. The CDR3 length is 15 residues. V trimming: 8 bases; J trimming: 3 bases; junction bases outside the gene matches: 11.

The CDR3 spells CASAALGRGSEQYF. The DNA for the CDR3 is TGTGCCAGCGCTGCGCTAGGGAGAGGGAGCGAGCAGTACTTC. This chain joins TRBV25-1 and TRBJ2-7; D perhaps matches TRBD2 (5 bases). CDR3 length: 14 amino acids. Looked up from germline, CDR1 is MGHDK and CDR2 is SYGVNS. Trimming left V 8 bases short and J 6 bases short, with 20 bases between.

The V gene is TRBV20-1, the J gene TRBJ2-7; D unresolved. V gave up 3 bases and J gave up 2 bases, with 11 bases separating them. This CDR3 spans 13 amino acids. The germline gives CDR1 DFQATT, CDR2 SNEGSKA (reference sequence). The CDR3 bases are TGCAGTGCTAGTAGGGTGGCACCCTACGAGCAGTACTTC. Its translation: CSASRVAPYEQYF.

The chain employs TRBV7-2 and TRBJ2-2; tentative D call: TRBD2 (5 bases). CDR1 and CDR2 (germline): SGHTA, FQGNSA. This CDR3 has 14 amino acids. V was shortened by 4 bases and J by 5 bases, with 11 bases between the two germline ends. The CDR3: CASSSSSRTGELFF. The CDR3 nucleotides read TGTGCCAGCAGCTCTTCTAGCAGGACCGGGGAGCTGTTTTTT.

This clonotype showed up just a few times. This chain connects TRBV3-1 to TRBJ1-1, with D hard to call. V lost 3 bases, J lost 5 bases, and 7 bases lay in between. CDR3 length equals 12 residues. The germline V gene encodes CDR1 LGHDT and CDR2 YNNKEL (reference sequence). The CDR3 sequence is CASSQWGTEAFF. The CDR3 DNA reads as TGTGCCAGCAGCCAGTGGGGTACTGAAGCTTTCTTT.

This clonotype was observed a few times. This chain links TRBV6-1 with TRBJ2-7, with D possibly matching TRBD2 (7 bases). Per the germline V gene, CDR1 is MNHNS and CDR2 is SASEGT. V lost 6 bases and J lost 4, with 28 bases in between. This CDR3 spans 18 amino acids. The DNA of the CDR3 is TGTGCCAGCAGAGCCCGGGGGGAGATGGAAGCGGGACAATACGAGCAGTACTTC. Its protein product is CASRARGEMEAGQYEQYF.

The gene calls are TRBV20-1 and TRBJ2-7; TRBD1 aligns across 7 bases. Germline V gene lookup returns CDR1 DFQATT and CDR2 SNEGSKA (reference sequence). Losses at the gene ends were 6 bases for V and 4 bases for J; bases not matched to a gene: 12. The CDR3 is 14 amino acids. The DNA of the CDR3 is TGCAGTGCGAGCGGTCGGGGACAGCGATACGAGCAGTACTTC. The encoded protein is CSASGRGQRYEQYF.

This clonotype was seen ten or more times. V gene TRBV2 combines with J gene TRBJ1-2; a weak D match, TRBD1 (6 bases). Deletions cut 6 bases from V and 0 bases from J, with 20 bases between. The CDR3 has 17 residues. Germline CDR1 and CDR2: SNHLY and FYNNEI. The CDR3 sequence is CASSEQAGGLPNYGYTF. CDR3 coding DNA: TGTGCCAGCAGCGAGCAGGCGGGGGGCCTACCTAACTATGGCTACACCTTC.

The chain recombines TRBV3-1 with TRBJ2-7; 14 nucleotides align to TRBD2. Trimming removed 1 base from V and 5 bases from J; junction bases left unmatched: 4. Looked up from germline, CDR1 is LGHDT and CDR2 is YNNKEL (reference sequence). This CDR3 region has 16 residues. CDR3 region: CASSQGGLAGVNEQYF. Written as DNA, the CDR3 is TGTGCCAGCAGCCAAGGGGGACTAGCGGGAGTAAACGAGCAGTACTTC.

This clonotype came up a few times. The rearrangement uses TRBV4-2 and TRBJ1-3; D is possibly TRBD1 (5 bases). This CDR3 is 17 amino acids long. V lost 0 bases and J lost 4, with 16 bases in between. The germline V gene has CDR1 LGHNA and CDR2 YNFKEQ. In nucleotides, the CDR3 is TGTGCCAGCAGCCAAGATCCAGGTGGGGGATCGGGAAACACCATATATTTT. Translation: CASSQDPGGGSGNTIYF.

In this sample, this clonotype turned up many times. The rearrangement joins TRBV7-9 to TRBJ1-4; perhaps TRBD1 as D (5 bases). There are 15 residues in the CDR3. V lost 2 bases to trimming and J lost 0 bases, with 7 bases between them. The germline V gene has CDR1 SEHNR and CDR2 FQNEAQ (reference sequence). The CDR3 bases are TGTGCCAGCAGCTTACACAGGACAACTAATGAAAAACTGTTTTTT. Protein: CASSLHRTTNEKLFF.

This rearrangement joins TRBV7-6 to TRBJ2-7; possibly TRBD2 for D (6 bases). This CDR3 comprises 15 residues. Trimming pared 4 bases from V and 6 bases from J, leaving 19 bases between. Per the germline V gene, CDR1 is SGHVS and CDR2 is FNYEAQ. CDR3 in amino acids: CASSSNLLAISEQYF. In DNA, the CDR3 is TGTGCCAGCAGCTCCAATTTGCTAGCGATCAGCGAGCAGTACTTC. Combining the CDR3 with reference TRBV7-6 and TRBJ2-7 gives the whole variable domain GAGVSQSPRYKVTKRGQDVALRCDPISGHVSLYWYRQALGQGPEFLTYFNYEAQQDKSGLPNDRFSAERPEGSISTLTIQRTEQRDSAMYRCASSSNLLAISEQYFGPGTRLTVT.

This clonotype was detected many times. The chain uses TRBV5-1 and TRBJ1-5; TRBD1 agrees at 7 bases. V lost 3 bases to trimming and J lost 2 bases; unmatched junction nucleotides: 5. The germline CDR1 and CDR2 sequences are SGHRS and YFSETQ. The CDR3 runs 15 residues. DNA of the CDR3: TGCGCCAGCAGCTACACAGGGGAGGGCAATCAGCCCCAGCATTTT. This sequence encodes CASSYTGEGNQPQHF. The full variable domain, rest sourced from reference TRBV5-1 and TRBJ1-5, is KAGVTQTPRYLIKTRGQQVTLSCSPISGHRSVSWYQQTPGQGLQFLFEYFSETQRNKGNFPGRFSGRQFSNSRSEMNVSTLELGDSALYLCASSYTGEGNQPQHFGDGTRLSIL.

This clonotype was observed at least ten times. The CDR3 sequence is CASSQTTGLADNTQYF. The CDR3 region has the DNA TGTGCCAGCAGCCAAACAACGGGACTAGCGGATAATACGCAGTATTTT. The chain links TRBV14 to TRBJ2-3; 11 nucleotides agree with TRBD2. There are 16 residues in the CDR3. Germline V gives CDR1 SGHDN, CDR2 FVKESK. The V segment lost 2 bases and the J segment 7 bases; nucleotides outside the gene matches: 8.

The CDR3 sequence: CASERGSGANVLTF. The CDR3 DNA reads TGTGCCAGCGAGCGGGGCTCTGGGGCCAACGTCCTGACTTTC. The V call is TRBV6-1, the J call TRBJ2-6; TRBD2 matches 7 bases. The CDR3 consists of 14 residues. The germline gives CDR1 MNHNS, CDR2 SASEGT. With V trimmed by 8 bases and J by 0 bases, 1 base remained unmatched.

This sequence joins TRBV6-2 or TRBV6-3 and TRBJ2-5; weak D call: TRBD2 (5 bases). V lost 6 bases, J lost 5 bases, and 16 bases lay in between. Germline CDR1 is MNHEY and CDR2 is SVGEGT. The CDR3 is 14 amino acids. CDR3 nucleotide sequence: TGTGCCAGCAGCCCAAGCGGAGCTTACGAGACCCAGTACTTC. It is translated as CASSPSGAYETQYF.

The table lists this clonotype with a few counts. The chain combines TRBV12-3 or TRBV12-4 with TRBJ2-1; 10 nucleotides line up with TRBD2. The ends lost 5 bases at V and 8 bases at J; junction bases unmatched: 9. This CDR3 spans 15 amino acids. CDR3 sequence reads: CASSLGPSGSYEQFF. The CDR3 DNA sequence: TGTGCCAGCAGTCTCGGGCCTAGCGGGAGCTATGAGCAGTTCTTC.